This T cell receptor (beta chain) was sequenced for a study of blood T cell repertoires in COVID-19. Study-wide context: T cells, B-cell-depleted T cells, or PBMCs provided the cDNA or gDNA that served as material.

This clone was counted only a few times. Original analysis: Reference gene primer amplification gave estimated nucleated cell counts. TCRdb's copy holds only in-frame clones and misses some; the assay was immunoSEQ multiplex PCR. The D gene and trimming were derived from the DNA, and the V and J assignments and clone size from that table. The sample lists more than 200,000 clones, around nine tenths occurring once. Trimming stripped 0 bases from V and 6 bases from J, with 12 bases between. The CDR3 extends over 15 amino acids. Germline assignment: CDR1 LGHNA and CDR2 YSLEER. The study drew participants aged about 18 to 95 years from 20 to 30 US areas. Symptom resolution, clearance, or two negative PCRs marked the recovered donors of Cohort 3.

This clonotype was obtained from a woman aged 18-29 years who had recovered from COVID-19. The chain carries TRBV4-3 and TRBJ1-5, with D maybe TRBD1 (6 bases). The specimen sequenced was PBMCs or T cells enriched from blood (not recorded which). The CDR3 DNA sequence: TGCGCCAGCAGCCAAGAATGGAACAGGGCTCAGCCCCAGCATTTT. This gives the protein CASSQEWNRAQPQHF.